This T cell receptor beta chain was identified in a study of response to subunit inactivated influenza vaccine. TCRdb used MiXCR to reprocess the RT-PCR reads, holding one entry per CDR3 protein. The sample holds 500,000 or so distinct CDR3 sequences; 16% are singletons and the top ten take 2.5% to 3.5%. This CDR3 contains 15 residues. Per germline, CDR1 SQVTM and CDR2 ANQGSEA. Deletions cut 4 bases from V and 7 bases from J, with 19 bases between. This receptor was taken from a man aged 50-75 years who received an inactivated influenza vaccine. V is TRBV29-1 and J is TRBJ2-2, with TRBD2 as a possible D gene (6 bases). The sequences come from CD4+ T cells sorted from PBMCs, collected less than 30 months after vaccination. The CDR3 sequence is CSVGGHSGLRGELFF. CDR3 in DNA: TGCAGCGTTGGGGGTCATAGCGGCCTACGCGGGGAGCTGTTTTTT.